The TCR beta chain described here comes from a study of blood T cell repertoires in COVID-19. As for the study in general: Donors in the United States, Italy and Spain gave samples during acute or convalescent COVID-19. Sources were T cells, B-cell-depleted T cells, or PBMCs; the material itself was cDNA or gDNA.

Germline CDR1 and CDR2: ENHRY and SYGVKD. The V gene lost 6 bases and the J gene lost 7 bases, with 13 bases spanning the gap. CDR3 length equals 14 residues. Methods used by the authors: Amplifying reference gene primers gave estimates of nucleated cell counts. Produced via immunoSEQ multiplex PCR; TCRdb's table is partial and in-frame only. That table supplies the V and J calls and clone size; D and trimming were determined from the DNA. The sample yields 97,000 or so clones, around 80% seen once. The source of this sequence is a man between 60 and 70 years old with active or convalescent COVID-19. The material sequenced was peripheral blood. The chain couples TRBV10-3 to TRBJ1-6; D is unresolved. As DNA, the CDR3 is TGTGCCATCAGACAAGGACGGGAAAATTCACCCCTCCACTTT. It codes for CAIRQGRENSPLHF.